This is a list of T cell receptor beta chains from one sample in a study of blood T cell repertoires in COVID-19. The assay was immunoSEQ multiplex PCR, and TCRdb's table has in-frame clones only and misses some. The sample consists of 250,000 to 350,000 clones, 80% to 90% of them appearing once. Material for sequencing was PBMCs or T cells enriched from blood (not recorded which). Source of these receptors: a woman aged 18-29 years who had recovered from COVID-19. CDR3s include the opening cysteine and the closing phenylalanine or tryptophan. Fields, in order: D gene, V gene, CDR3 length, CDR3 protein. A D gene is named only where the DNA matches it firmly.

d_call: .; v_call: TRBV7-2; cdr3_length: 17; cdr3_aa: CASSERRSGDNQETQYF
d_call: .; v_call: TRBV27; cdr3_length: 14; cdr3_aa: CASSLSGDNYGYTF
d_call: TRBD1; v_call: TRBV6-5; cdr3_length: 14; cdr3_aa: CASTNGDRNTEAFF
d_call: .; v_call: TRBV7-2; cdr3_length: 16; cdr3_aa: CASSLSGWVGGNTIYF
d_call: .; v_call: TRBV25-1; cdr3_length: 14; cdr3_aa: CASSAPLGGTEAFF
d_call: TRBD1; v_call: TRBV5-1; cdr3_length: 16; cdr3_aa: CASSLEQGAPNEKLFF
d_call: .; v_call: TRBV19; cdr3_length: 13; cdr3_aa: CASSVREHEKLFF
d_call: TRBD1; v_call: TRBV4-1; cdr3_length: 18; cdr3_aa: CASSPGQGPTMGNSPLHF
d_call: .; v_call: TRBV5-1; cdr3_length: 13; cdr3_aa: CASSLTGSNEQFF
d_call: TRBD1; v_call: TRBV20-1; cdr3_length: 13; cdr3_aa: CSASLTGVYGYTF
d_call: .; v_call: TRBV7-9; cdr3_length: 16; cdr3_aa: CASSSLGRPDHYGYTF
d_call: .; v_call: TRBV7-8; cdr3_length: 16; cdr3_aa: CASSLEGRETRSPLHF
d_call: TRBD1; v_call: TRBV5-1; cdr3_length: 13; cdr3_aa: CASSGQGLDTQYF
d_call: TRBD1; v_call: TRBV20-1; cdr3_length: 13; cdr3_aa: CSASPPGQGGYTF
d_call: .; v_call: TRBV2; cdr3_length: 12; cdr3_aa: CASSEAATEQYF